What follows is one T cell receptor beta chain and its context. This clonotype was seen repeatedly, ten times or more. No antigen is known for it. Per-nucleotide qualities are absent, and no much larger clonotype sits a single base away. Preparation of the library involved PCR. TCRdb lists the instrument as Illumina HiSeq 2500. To normalize quantification of the TCRbeta repertoire, the TCR libraries were built with molecular barcoding that relied on unique molecular identifiers. TCRdb reworked the public reads: Q25 trimming with fastp, MiXCR clone assembly, productive beta chains retained. Each entry merges the rows of one CDR3 protein and shows their most common DNA and genes. The sample includes around 500,000 distinct CDR3 sequences, with around 13% observed a single time. Roughly 5.4% of the sample is in the top ten clones. These data are taken from a study of T-cell reconstitution after alpha-beta-depleted transplantation in children (dated by TCRdb to the mid-2010s). In terms of the full investigation: The study quantitatively tracked T-cell immune reconstitution after TCRalphabeta/CD19-depleted allogeneic hematopoietic cell transplantation in children using TCR repertoire profiling.

The germline V gene (reference sequence) specifies GTSNPN as CDR1 and SVGIG as CDR2. Its CDR3 holds 15 amino acids, cysteine through phenylalanine. Only the CDR3 region is kept as DNA, spanning 45 bases read in frame from base 1. The germline V and J ends show losses of 2 bases and 3 bases respectively, and no gene match explains 3 bases of the junction. This receptor was identified in a human donor who donated a stem cell graft to a child with combined immunodeficiency. The receptor chain draws on TRBV30 and TRBJ2-2, and TRBD2 matches 10 of the central bases. Sequencing used PBMCs from the stem cell graft donor, obtained from the stem cell graft. The DNA sequence is as follows: TGTGCCTGGAGTCCCAGCGGGAGGGACACCGGGGAGCTGTTTTTT. This yields the protein CAWSPSGRDTGELFF.